This note documents a single T cell receptor beta chain sequence. The target antigen is unknown. Clones were sequenced by immunoSEQ multiplex PCR, and TCRdb holds only the in-frame ones, with some missing. The sample yields 140,000 to 150,000 clones, approximately 88% seen once. The data were taken from a study of T cell responses to AZD1222 COVID-19 vaccine. Regarding the study as a whole: When two AZD1222 doses had been given, Spike-specific TCR breadth and depth rose. Donor demographics were predominantly white British with a female majority; clonal diversity may be underestimated.

Trimming stripped 3 bases from V and 4 bases from J, with 6 bases between. Germline V gene lookup returns CDR1 MDHEN and CDR2 SYDVKM. CDR3 length: 12 residues. The sequence was obtained from an adult in good health. This sequence joins TRBV28 and TRBJ1-2, with D unclear. The source material was peripheral blood, sampled on day 0 of AZD1222 vaccination. The CDR3 sequence: CASSFTGYGYTF. The CDR3 DNA reads TGTGCCAGCAGTTTCACGGGCTATGGCTACACCTTC.